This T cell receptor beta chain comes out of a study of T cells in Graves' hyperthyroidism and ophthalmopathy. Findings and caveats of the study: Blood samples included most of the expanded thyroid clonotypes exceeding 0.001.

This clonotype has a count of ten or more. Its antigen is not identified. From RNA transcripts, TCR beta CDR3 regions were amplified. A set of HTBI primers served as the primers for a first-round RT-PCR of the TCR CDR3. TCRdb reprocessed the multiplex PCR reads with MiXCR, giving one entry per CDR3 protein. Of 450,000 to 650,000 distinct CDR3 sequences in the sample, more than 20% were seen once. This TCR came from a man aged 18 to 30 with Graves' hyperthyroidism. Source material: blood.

CDR3 region: CSVEVSGTPYGYTF. The CDR3 nucleotides are TGCAGCGTTGAAGTCTCCGGGACCCCGTATGGCTACACCTTC. The chain employs TRBV29-1 and TRBJ1-2; maybe TRBD1 (5 bases). Trimming removed 1 base from V and 5 bases from J, with 14 bases in between. CDR3 length: 14 amino acids. Germline V gene data show CDR1 as SQVTM and CDR2 as ANQGSEA.